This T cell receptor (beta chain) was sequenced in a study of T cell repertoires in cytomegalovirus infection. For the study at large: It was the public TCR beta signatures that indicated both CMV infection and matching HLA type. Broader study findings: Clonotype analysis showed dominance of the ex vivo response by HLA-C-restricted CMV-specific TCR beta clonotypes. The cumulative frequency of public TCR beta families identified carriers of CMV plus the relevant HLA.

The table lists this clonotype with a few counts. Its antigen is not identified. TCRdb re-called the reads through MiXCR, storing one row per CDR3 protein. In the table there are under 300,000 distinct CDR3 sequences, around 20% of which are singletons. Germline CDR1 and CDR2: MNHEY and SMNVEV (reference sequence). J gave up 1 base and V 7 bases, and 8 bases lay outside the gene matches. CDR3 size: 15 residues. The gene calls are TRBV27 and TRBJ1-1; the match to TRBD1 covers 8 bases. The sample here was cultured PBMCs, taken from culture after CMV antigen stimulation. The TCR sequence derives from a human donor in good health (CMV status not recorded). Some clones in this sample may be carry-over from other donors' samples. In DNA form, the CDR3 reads TGTGCCAGCAAAAAAGGGACAGGTTGGAACACTGAAGCTTTCTTT. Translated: CASKKGTGWNTEAFF.